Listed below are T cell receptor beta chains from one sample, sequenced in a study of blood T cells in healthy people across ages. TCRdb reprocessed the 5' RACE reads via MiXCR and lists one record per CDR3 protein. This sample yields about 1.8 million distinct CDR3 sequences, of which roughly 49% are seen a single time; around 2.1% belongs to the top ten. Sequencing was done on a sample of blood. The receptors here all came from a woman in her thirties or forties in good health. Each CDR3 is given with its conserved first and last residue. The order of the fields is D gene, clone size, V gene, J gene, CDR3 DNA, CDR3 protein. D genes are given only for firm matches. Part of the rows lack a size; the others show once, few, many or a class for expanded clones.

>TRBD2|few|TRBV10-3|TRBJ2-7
TGTGCCATCAGTGAGAGCGGGGGGAGCTCCTACGAGCAGTACTTC
CAISESGGSSYEQYF
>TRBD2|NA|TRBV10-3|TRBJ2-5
TGTGCCATCAGTGAGTCAGGAGGCACTAGCGCCGAGACCCAGTACTTC
CAISESGGTSAETQYF
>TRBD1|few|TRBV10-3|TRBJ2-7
TGTGCCATCAGCGGAATGGGGACAGGGAGTATCCTAAGCTACGAGCAGTACTTC
CAISGMGTGSILSYEQYF
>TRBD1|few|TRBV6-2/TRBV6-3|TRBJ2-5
TGTGCCAGCAGTTACGTCGGGACAGCCCAAGAGACCCAGTACTTC
CASSYVGTAQETQYF
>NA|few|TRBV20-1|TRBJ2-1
TGCAGTGCTAGATTAGTTGGAGACAATGAGCAGTTCTTC
CSARLVGDNEQFF
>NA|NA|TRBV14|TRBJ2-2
TGTGCCAGCAGCCAAGCGAACGTTAACACCGGGGAGCTGTTTTTT
CASSQANVNTGELFF
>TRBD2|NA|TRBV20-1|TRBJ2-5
TGCAGTGCTCGAACTAGCGGGGTACAAGAGACCCAGTACTTC
CSARTSGVQETQYF
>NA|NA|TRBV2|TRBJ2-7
TGTGCCAGCAGTGGTGGGATAGGGTCCCGCTACGAGCAGTACTTC
CASSGGIGSRYEQYF
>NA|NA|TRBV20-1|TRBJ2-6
TGCAGTGCCCCAACTGGTTACTCTGGGGCCAACGTCCTGACTTTC
CSAPTGYSGANVLTF
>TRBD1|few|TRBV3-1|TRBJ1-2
TGTGCCAGCAGCCCTCTCGCCGGGACAGGGAATGGCTACACCTTC
CASSPLAGTGNGYTF
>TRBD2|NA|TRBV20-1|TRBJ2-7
TGCAGTGCCCACACACGGGAGGGATACTACGAGCAGTACTTC
CSAHTREGYYEQYF
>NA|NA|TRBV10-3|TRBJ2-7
TGTGCCATCAGCACAGGGTACGAGCAGTACTTC
CAISTGYEQYF
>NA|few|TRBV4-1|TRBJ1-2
TGCGCCAGCAGCCAAGACAAATCAGGGGCGGGCGACTATGGCTACACCTTC
CASSQDKSGAGDYGYTF
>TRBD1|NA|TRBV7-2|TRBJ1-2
TGTGCCAGCAGCGCACAGACAGGGGGTCGGAACTATGGCTACACCTTC
CASSAQTGGRNYGYTF
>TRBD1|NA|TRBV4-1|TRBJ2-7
TGCGCCAGCAGCCAAGACACCGGGACAGTCTACGAGCAGTACTTC
CASSQDTGTVYEQYF
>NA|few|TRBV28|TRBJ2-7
TGTGCCAGCAGCTCTCCCGCTGGGGTCCCCTACGAGCAGTACTTC
CASSSPAGVPYEQYF
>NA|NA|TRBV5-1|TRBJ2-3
TGCGCCAGCAGCTTGGAATCGGTCGGCCTCACAGATACGCAGTATTTT
CASSLESVGLTDTQYF
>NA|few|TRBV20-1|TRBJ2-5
TGCAGTGCTACCGACAGGTTCCAAGAGACCCAGTACTTC
CSATDRFQETQYF
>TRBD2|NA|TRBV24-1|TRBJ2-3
TGTGCCACCAGCTCAGGACTAGCTCCTACGCAGTATTTT
CATSSGLAPTQYF
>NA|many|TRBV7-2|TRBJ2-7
TGTGCCAGCAGCTTGGTAGGGGAGCAGTACTTC
CASSLVGEQYF
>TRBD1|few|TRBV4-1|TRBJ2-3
TGCGCCAGCAGCCAGCATGCCTCTGACAGGGTGGTCGGCACAGATACGCAGTATTTT
CASSQHASDRVVGTDTQYF
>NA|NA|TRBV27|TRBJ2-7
TGTGCCAGCAGTTTATTTTCGGGGAAACTCCCCGAGCAGTACTTC
CASSLFSGKLPEQYF